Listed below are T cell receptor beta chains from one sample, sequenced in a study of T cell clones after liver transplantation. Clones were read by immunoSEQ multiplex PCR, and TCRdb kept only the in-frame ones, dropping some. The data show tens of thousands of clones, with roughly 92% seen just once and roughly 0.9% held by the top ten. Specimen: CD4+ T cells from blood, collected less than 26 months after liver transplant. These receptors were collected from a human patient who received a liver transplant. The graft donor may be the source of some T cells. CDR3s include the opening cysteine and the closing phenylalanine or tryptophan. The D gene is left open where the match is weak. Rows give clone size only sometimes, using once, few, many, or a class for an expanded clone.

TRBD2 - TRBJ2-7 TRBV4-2 TGTGCCAGCAGCCAGGGACTAGCGGTGGCCTACGAGCAGTACTTC CASSQGLAVAYEQYF
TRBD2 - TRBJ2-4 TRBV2 TGTGCCAGCAGTGCTAGCGGGAGGGGTAGGAACATTCAGTACTTC CASSASGRGRNIQYF
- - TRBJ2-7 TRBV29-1 TGCAGCGCTGGGGATTCCTACGAGCAGTACTTC CSAGDSYEQYF
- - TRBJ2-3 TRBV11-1 TGTGCCAGCAGCTCTCTCGTGGGGGCAACAGATACGCAGTATTTT CASSSLVGATDTQYF
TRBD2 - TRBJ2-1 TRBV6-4 TGTGCCAGCAGTGGGGAAGCGGGGGCAGGGTATGAGCAGTTCTTC CASSGEAGAGYEQFF
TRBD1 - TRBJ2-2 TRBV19 TGTGCCAGTAGTTTAAATACAGGGGGCGCTTATACCGGGGAGCTGTTTTTT CASSLNTGGAYTGELFF
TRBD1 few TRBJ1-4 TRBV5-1 TGCGCCAGCAGCCCAGCCCGGGGACAGGGGGGAAATGAAAAACTGTTTTTT CASSPARGQGGNEKLFF
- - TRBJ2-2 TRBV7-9 TGTGCCAGCAGCTTAGCGCTTAGGAACACCGGGGAGCTGTTTTTT CASSLALRNTGELFF
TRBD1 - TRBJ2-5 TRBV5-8 TGTGCCAGCAGCCCCTGGACAGGGGGCGCGGAGGAGACCCAGTACTTC CASSPWTGGAEETQYF
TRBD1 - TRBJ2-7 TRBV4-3 TGCGCCAGCAGCCAAGATTTGACGGGACAGGGATACGAGCAGTACTTC CASSQDLTGQGYEQYF
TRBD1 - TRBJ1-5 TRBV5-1 TGCGCCAGCAGCCCGAATACGGCAGGGGGAGAGCCCCAGCATTTT CASSPNTAGGEPQHF
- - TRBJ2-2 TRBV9 TGTGCCAGCAGCCCCATACTCCTCGGGGAGCTGTTTTTT CASSPILLGELFF
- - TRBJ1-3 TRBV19 TGTGCCAGTAGTATTCGAGGTCCCTCTGGAAACACCATATATTTT CASSIRGPSGNTIYF
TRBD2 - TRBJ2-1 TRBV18 TGTGCCAGCTCACCACCGGGGGGACTAGCACGCAATGAGCAGTTCTTC CASSPPGGLARNEQFF
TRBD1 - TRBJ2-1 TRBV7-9 TGTGCCAGCAGCCTTTCACAGGGGCCGAATTACAATGAGCAGTTCTTC CASSLSQGPNYNEQFF
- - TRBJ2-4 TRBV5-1 TGCGCCAGCAGCTTGGGGCAGGGGTTGGACATTCAGTACTTC CASSLGQGLDIQYF
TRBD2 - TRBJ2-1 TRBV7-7 TGTGCTAGCAGCCCCAAGGGAGCGGGAGGGCCCGGGGAGCAGTTCTTC CASSPKGAGGPGEQFF
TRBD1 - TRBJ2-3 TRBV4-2 TGTGCCAGCAGCCAGTCCGGGACAGGGGGCACAGATACGCAGTATTTT CASSQSGTGGTDTQYF
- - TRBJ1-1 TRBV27 TGTGCCAGCAGTTTAAGGGACGCGACGAACACTGAAGCTTTCTTT CASSLRDATNTEAFF
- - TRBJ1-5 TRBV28 TGTGCCAGTTGGGACAGCAATCAGCCCCAGCATTTT CASWDSNQPQHF
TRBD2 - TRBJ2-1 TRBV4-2 TGTGCCAGCAGATCGGATAGCGGGCTTTCCTACAATGAGCAGTTCTTC CASRSDSGLSYNEQFF
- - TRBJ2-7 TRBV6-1 TGTGCCAGCAGTGTTACAGGGTCAACCTACGAGCAGTACTTC CASSVTGSTYEQYF
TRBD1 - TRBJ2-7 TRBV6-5 TGTGCCAGCAGACTGGGACAGGGGGCGGGCGAGCAGTACTTC CASRLGQGAGEQYF
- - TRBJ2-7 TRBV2 TGTGCCAGCAGTGTGGGAGCAGGGGGGGACCACGAGCAGTACTTC CASSVGAGGDHEQYF
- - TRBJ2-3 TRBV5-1 TGCGCCAGCAGCTTGGTGGCAGGGGAGGATACGCAGTATTTT CASSLVAGEDTQYF
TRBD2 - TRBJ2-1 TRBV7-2 TGTGCCAGCAGCCGGGGGACTAGCGGGACCAGGAAGTTCTTC CASSRGTSGTRKFF
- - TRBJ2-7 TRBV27 TGTGCCAGCAGTCGGGGACTCAGCTCCTACGAGCAGTACTTC CASSRGLSSYEQYF
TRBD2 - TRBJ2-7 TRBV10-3 TGTGCCATCACAAGCGGGAGCGGGTACGAGCAGTACTTC CAITSGSGYEQYF
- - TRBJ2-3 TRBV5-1 TGCGCCAGCAGCTCTACAGAGACAGATACGCAGTATTTT CASSSTETDTQYF
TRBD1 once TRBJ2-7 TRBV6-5 TGTGCCAGCAGACGCGACAGGGGGCTCGAGCAGTACTTC CASRRDRGLEQYF
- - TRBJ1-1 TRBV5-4 TGTGCCAGCAGCCCGGGACCGAGTGAGAACACTGAAGCTTTCTTT CASSPGPSENTEAFF
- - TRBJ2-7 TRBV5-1 TGCGCCAGCAGCCAGACAGAGACCTACGAGCAGTACTTC CASSQTETYEQYF
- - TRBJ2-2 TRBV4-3 TGCGCCAGCAGCTCCCCCGCCGGGGAGCTGTTTTTT CASSSPAGELFF
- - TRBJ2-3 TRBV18 TGTGCCAGCTCACCTTCCTTCGGGAGCACAGATACGCAGTATTTT CASSPSFGSTDTQYF
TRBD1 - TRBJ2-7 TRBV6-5 TGTGCCAGCACTTCCGGGACAGGGGACGAGCAGTACTTC CASTSGTGDEQYF
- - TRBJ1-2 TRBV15 TGTGCCACCAGCAGTGGAGTGAGCTATGGCTACACCTTC CATSSGVSYGYTF
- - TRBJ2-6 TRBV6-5 TGTGCCAGCAGTCGAGTAGTATTTGGGGCCAACGTCCTGACTTTC CASSRVVFGANVLTF
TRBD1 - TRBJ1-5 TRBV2 TGTGCCAGTAGTGAGCCAGGACAGGTAGGACAGCCCCAGCATTTT CASSEPGQVGQPQHF
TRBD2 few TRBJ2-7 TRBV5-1 TGCGCCAGCAGCATGACCGGCCTAGCGGGAGTCGAGCAGTACTTC CASSMTGLAGVEQYF
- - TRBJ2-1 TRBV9 TGTGCCAGCAGCCCCGGGCCCTACAATGAGCAGTTCTTC CASSPGPYNEQFF
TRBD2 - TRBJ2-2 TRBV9 TGTGCCAGCGGGACTAGCGGAAACGGGGAGCTGTTTTTT CASGTSGNGELFF